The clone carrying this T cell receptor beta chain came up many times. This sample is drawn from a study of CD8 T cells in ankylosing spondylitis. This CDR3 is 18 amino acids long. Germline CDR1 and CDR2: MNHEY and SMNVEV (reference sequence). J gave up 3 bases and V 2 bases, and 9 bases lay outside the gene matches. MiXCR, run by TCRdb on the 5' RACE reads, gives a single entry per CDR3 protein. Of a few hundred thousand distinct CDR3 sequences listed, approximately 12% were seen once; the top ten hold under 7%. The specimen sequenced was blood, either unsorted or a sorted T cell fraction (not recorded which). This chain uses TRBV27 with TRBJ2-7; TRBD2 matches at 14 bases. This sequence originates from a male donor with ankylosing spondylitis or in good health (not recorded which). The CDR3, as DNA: TGTGCCAGCAGTTTAAAAGGACTAGCGGGAGGACCCAGCTACGAGCAGTACTTC. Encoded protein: CASSLKGLAGGPSYEQYF.